The entry below describes one T cell receptor beta chain. The antigen remains undetermined. cDNA synthesis used the whole RNA isolate, giving expressed TCRB sequences. Assay: immunoSEQ multiplex PCR; the TCRdb copy retains only in-frame clones and omits some. The sample records some 330,000 clones, 10% to 15% being singletons. This sample was taken from a study of beta chain features in type 1 diabetes. General study points: TCRB CDR3s from Type 1 diabetes patients were moderately but significantly shorter in all four CD4+ subsets. The study found fewer insertions and more deletions at VDJ junctions in type 1 diabetes patients.

Material for sequencing was naive CD4+ T cells from blood. The receptor comes from a woman between 18 and 29 years old with type 1 diabetes.

The DNA of the CDR3 is TGTGCCAGCAGCCTCGGCGGGACCGCCTACAATGAGCAGTTCTTC. This codes for CASSLGGTAYNEQFF. The rearrangement uses TRBV7-3 and TRBJ2-1; tentative D call: TRBD2 (6 bases). The CDR3 is 15 amino acids. The V gene's germline CDR1 is SGHTA and CDR2 FQGTGA. Deletions cut 5 bases from V and 2 bases from J, with 13 bases between.